Listed here is a single T cell receptor beta chain. This sample was taken from a study of blood T cell repertoires in COVID-19. On the study more broadly: Sources were T cells, B-cell-depleted T cells, or PBMCs; the material itself was cDNA or gDNA.

Generated by immunoSEQ multiplex PCR, the TCRdb table keeps only in-frame clones and is missing some. The sample yields 330,000 or so clones, roughly 86% seen once. Germline loops: CDR1 MNHEY, CDR2 SVGAGI. CDR3 length: 14 amino acids. Trimming removed 6 bases from V and 4 bases from J; junction bases left unmatched: 3. This chain connects TRBV6-5 to TRBJ2-1, with 10 bases identical to TRBD1. Sequenced material: peripheral blood. The receptor comes from a young man with COVID-19, enrolled during active disease. The CDR3 is CASRPGQGYNEQFF. In DNA, the CDR3 is TGTGCCAGCAGGCCGGGACAGGGGTACAATGAGCAGTTCTTC.